The 20 T cell receptor beta chains listed next were all sequenced from one sample in a study of blood T cell repertoires in COVID-19. The data were produced by immunoSEQ multiplex PCR, yet TCRdb's version contains in-frame clones alone and is incomplete. The sample consists of around 130,000 clones, 84% of them appearing once. Source material: peripheral blood. The receptors were gathered from a woman aged 25 to 39 who had recovered from COVID-19.

This clone was observed a handful of times. This chain connects TRBV6-4 to TRBJ2-7; 7 bases line up with TRBD1. V gave up 8 bases and J gave up 4 bases; unmatched junction bases: 8. Looked up from germline, CDR1 is MRHNA and CDR2 is SNTAGT. This CDR3 is 13 amino acids long. The CDR3, as DNA: TGTGCCAGCGTCCCGGCAGGGGGATACGAGCAGTACTTC. This sequence encodes CASVPAGGYEQYF.

This clone turned up a few times. The chain carries TRBV18 and TRBJ2-2, with unresolved D. Germline CDR1 reads KGHSH; CDR2 reads LQKENI. V lost 4 bases and J 8 bases, leaving 5 bases between the germline ends. The CDR3 has 11 residues. Written as DNA, the CDR3 is TGTGCCAGCTCACGGCGGGGGGAGCTGTTTTTT. Amino acids: CASSRRGELFF.

The V gene is TRBV11-2, the J gene TRBJ2-1, with TRBD1 identical over 9 bases. Losses at the gene ends were 2 bases for V and 8 bases for J; bases not matched to a gene: 10. The CDR3 has 16 amino acids. The germline gives CDR1 SGHAT, CDR2 FQNNGV. The DNA for the CDR3 is TGTGCCAGCAGCTTAACAGGGGGCAAATACAAGGATGAGCAGTTCTTC. It yields the protein CASSLTGGKYKDEQFF.

J is TRBJ2-5 and V is TRBV29-1; a possible D gene is TRBD1 (6 bases). V lost 5 bases to trimming and J lost 2 bases, with 12 bases between them. CDR3 size: 13 residues. Germline V gives CDR1 SQVTM, CDR2 ANQGSEA. CDR3 in DNA: TGCAGCGTTATAGGACAGACTCAAGAGACCCAGTACTTC. It is translated as CSVIGQTQETQYF.

The rearrangement uses TRBV12-3 or TRBV12-4 and TRBJ1-2; D not certain. CDR3 length equals 13 residues. Trimming removed 5 bases from V and 6 bases from J, with 13 bases in between. The CDR3 here is CASSPSEVDGYTF. The CDR3 nucleotides are TGTGCCAGCAGTCCCAGCGAGGTGGATGGCTACACCTTC.

This chain uses TRBV6-4 with TRBJ1-1, with D possibly matching TRBD1 (5 bases). Germline CDR1 MRHNA, CDR2 SNTAGT. The CDR3 extends over 13 amino acids. Trimming stripped 5 bases from V and 8 bases from J, with 15 bases between. In DNA form, the CDR3 reads TGTGCCAGCAGTTTTGACAGAAGTTCCGAAGCTTTCTTT. Translated, it gives CASSFDRSSEAFF.

V gene TRBV15 combines with J gene TRBJ2-7; tentative D call: TRBD2 (5 bases). The CDR3 is made up of 16 amino acids. V lost 3 bases, J lost 5 bases, and 20 bases lay in between. CDR1 LNHNV and CDR2 YYDKDF come from the germline V gene (reference sequence). The CDR3 here is CATSSTLTGNRDEQYF. In DNA form, the CDR3 reads TGTGCCACCAGCAGTACCCTTACGGGAAACAGAGACGAGCAGTACTTC.

The chain recombines TRBV19 with TRBJ1-1; D gene unclear. The CDR3 extends over 15 amino acids. The germline V and J ends were trimmed by 6 bases and 0 bases, with 14 bases remaining between them. Per the germline V gene, CDR1 is LNHDA and CDR2 is SQIVND (reference sequence). Here the CDR3 reads CASSRPRMMNTEAFF. The CDR3 DNA sequence: TGTGCCAGTAGCCGACCCAGGATGATGAACACTGAAGCTTTCTTT.

The chain links TRBV10-1 to TRBJ2-1, with TRBD1 matching 7 bases. The CDR3 covers 16 residues. Germline CDR1 WNHNN, CDR2 SYGVQD (reference sequence). V trimming: 2 bases; J trimming: 0 bases; junction bases outside the gene matches: 4. The CDR3 DNA reads as TGCGCCAGCAGTGAGCCGGACAGGCACTCCTACAATGAGCAGTTCTTC. Its translation is CASSEPDRHSYNEQFF.

This clone showed up just a few times. The chain couples TRBV6-5 to TRBJ2-1; 7 bases match TRBD2. The CDR3 length is 13 residues. From germline, CDR1 is MNHEY and CDR2 SVGAGI. V lost 6 bases and J lost 9; bases outside the gene matches: 8. DNA for the CDR3: TGTGCCAGCAGGGGAGGGAATTGGGGTGAGCAGTTCTTC. Translation: CASRGGNWGEQFF.

In this sample, this clone turned up a few times. The rearrangement joins TRBV11-2 to TRBJ2-3; weak D call: TRBD1 (6 bases). With 6 bases removed from V and 4 bases from J, the gap between germline ends came to 23 bases. Germline loops: CDR1 SGHAT, CDR2 FQNNGV. The CDR3 extends over 17 amino acids. The CDR3 reads CASSQRVNRDGADTQYF. The CDR3 nucleotides read TGTGCCAGCAGTCAACGCGTCAACAGGGACGGGGCAGATACGCAGTATTTT.

V is TRBV6-1 and J is TRBJ2-1, with D perhaps TRBD2 (6 bases). Trimming stripped 2 bases from V and 8 bases from J, with 19 bases between. Germline CDR1 and CDR2: MNHNS and SASEGT. The CDR3 sequence is 16 residues long. The CDR3 sequence: CASSENRAGTHYEQFF. In DNA, the CDR3 is TGTGCCAGCAGTGAAAATCGGGCGGGAACCCACTATGAGCAGTTCTTC.

In this sample, this clone turned up a few times. The chain links TRBV16 to TRBJ2-7, with a tentative D call TRBD2 (6 bases). The germline CDR1 and CDR2 sequences are KGHSY and FQNENV. This CDR3 comprises 14 residues. V was pared by 3 bases and J by 4 bases, with 13 bases between. The CDR3 DNA is TGTGCCAGCAGCCACGGGGGTCACCTTTACGAGCAGTACTTC. This codes for CASSHGGHLYEQYF. Full variable domain (rest looked up from reference TRBV16 and TRBJ2-7): GEEVAQTPKHLVRGEGQKAKLYCAPIKGHSYVFWYQQVLKNEFKFLISFQNENVFDETGMPKERFSAKCLPNSPCSLEIQATKLEDSAVYFCASSHGGHLYEQYFGPGTRLTVT.

The CDR3 nucleotides are TGTGCCAGCAGCTTTACTAGCGGGAGGGCCACAGATACGCAGTATTTT. This sequence encodes CASSFTSGRATDTQYF. This chain connects TRBV7-8 to TRBJ2-3; TRBD2 matches at 13 bases. The length of the CDR3 is 16 residues. Trimming took 3 bases from V and 2 from J; bases not matched to a gene: 2. Germline CDR1 reads SGHVS; CDR2 reads FQNEAQ.

The J gene is TRBJ1-2, the V gene TRBV28; TRBD1 agrees at 7 bases. CDR1 and CDR2 (germline): MDHEN, SYDVKM. The CDR3 length is 15 residues. The trim removed 4 bases at V and 2 bases at J, leaving 7 bases unmatched. CDR3 DNA sequence: TGTGCCAGCAGTTCCCCGACAGGGATGAACTATGGCTACACCTTC. Translating gives CASSSPTGMNYGYTF.

V is TRBV28 and J is TRBJ2-7; 10 bases agree with TRBD1. The CDR3 sequence is 13 residues long. Trimming at V came to 5 bases and at J to 5 bases, leaving 3 bases not matched to a gene. Germline V gene lookup returns CDR1 MDHEN and CDR2 SYDVKM. The CDR3 reads CASSGTGEDEQYF. CDR3 in DNA: TGTGCCAGCAGTGGGACAGGGGAGGACGAGCAGTACTTC.

This chain uses TRBV29-1 with TRBJ2-5; a weak D match, TRBD2 (5 bases). The CDR3 covers 12 residues. The germline V gene encodes CDR1 SQVTM and CDR2 ANQGSEA. The ends were cut back, 2 bases at V and 2 bases at J, with 6 bases in the middle. The CDR3, as DNA: TGCAGCGTTGAATCGGGACAAGAGACCCAGTACTTC. This translates into CSVESGQETQYF.

The chain carries TRBV18 and TRBJ2-2, with 7 bases identical to TRBD2. V lost 2 bases, J lost 5 bases, and 8 bases stayed unmatched. Germline V lookup: CDR1 KGHSH, CDR2 LQKENI. The CDR3 has 16 amino acids. The CDR3 DNA sequence: TGTGCCAGCTCACCAAGGATGGCGGGAGATACCGGGGAGCTGTTTTTT. Protein sequence: CASSPRMAGDTGELFF.

This clone came up once. The V gene is TRBV6-5, the J gene TRBJ2-3, with 9 bases identical to TRBD1. The germline V gene encodes CDR1 MNHEY and CDR2 SVGAGI. V was clipped by 6 bases and J by 3 bases; unmatched bases: 7. The CDR3 extends over 15 amino acids. CDR3 protein: CASSRGTGITDTQYF. The CDR3 nucleotides are TGTGCCAGCAGCCGGGGGACAGGGATAACAGATACGCAGTATTTT.

J is TRBJ1-2 and V is TRBV3-1 (or the pseudogene TRBV3-2); 9 nucleotides agree with TRBD1. J gave up 1 base and V 6 bases, and 9 bases lay outside the gene matches. The CDR3 is 16 amino acids. The V gene's germline CDR1 is LGHDT and CDR2 YNNKEL (reference sequence). Here the CDR3 DNA reads TGTGCCAGCAGACGTAGTGACAGGGGGTTTAACTATGGCTACACCTTC. Its translation: CASRRSDRGFNYGYTF.